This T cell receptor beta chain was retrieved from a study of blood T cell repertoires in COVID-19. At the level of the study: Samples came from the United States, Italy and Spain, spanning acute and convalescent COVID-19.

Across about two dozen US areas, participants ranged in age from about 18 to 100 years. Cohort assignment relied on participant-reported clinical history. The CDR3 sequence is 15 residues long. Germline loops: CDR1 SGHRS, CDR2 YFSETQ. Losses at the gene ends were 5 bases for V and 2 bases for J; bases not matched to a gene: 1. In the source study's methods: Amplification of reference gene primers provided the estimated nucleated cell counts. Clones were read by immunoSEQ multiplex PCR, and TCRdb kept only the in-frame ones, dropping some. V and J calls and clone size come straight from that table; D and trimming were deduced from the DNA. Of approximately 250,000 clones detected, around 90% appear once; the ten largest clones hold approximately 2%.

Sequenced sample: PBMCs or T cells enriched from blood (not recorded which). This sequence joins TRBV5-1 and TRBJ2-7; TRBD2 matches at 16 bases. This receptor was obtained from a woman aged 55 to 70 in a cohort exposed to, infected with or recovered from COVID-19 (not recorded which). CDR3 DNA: TGCGCCAGCAGAGGGACTAGCGGGAGGGCCTACGAGCAGTACTTC. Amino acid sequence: CASRGTSGRAYEQYF.